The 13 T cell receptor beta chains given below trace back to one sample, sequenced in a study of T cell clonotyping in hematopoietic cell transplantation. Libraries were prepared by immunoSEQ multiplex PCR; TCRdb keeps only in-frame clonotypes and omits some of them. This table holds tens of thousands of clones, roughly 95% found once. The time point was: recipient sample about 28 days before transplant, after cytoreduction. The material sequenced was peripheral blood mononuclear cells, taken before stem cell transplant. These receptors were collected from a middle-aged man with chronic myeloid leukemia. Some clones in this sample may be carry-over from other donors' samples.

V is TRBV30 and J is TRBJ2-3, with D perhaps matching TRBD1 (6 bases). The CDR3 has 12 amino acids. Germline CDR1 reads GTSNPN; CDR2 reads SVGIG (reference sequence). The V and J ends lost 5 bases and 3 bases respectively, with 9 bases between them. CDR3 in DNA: TGTGCCTGGGGGACACCGACAGATACGCAGTATTTT. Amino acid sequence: CAWGTPTDTQYF.

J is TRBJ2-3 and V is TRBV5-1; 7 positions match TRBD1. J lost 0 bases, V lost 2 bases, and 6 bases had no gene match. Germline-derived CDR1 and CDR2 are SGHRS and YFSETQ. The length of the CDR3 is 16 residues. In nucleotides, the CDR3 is TGCGCCAGCAGCTTTACAGGGGCCGAAAGCACAGATACGCAGTATTTT. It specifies CASSFTGAESTDTQYF.

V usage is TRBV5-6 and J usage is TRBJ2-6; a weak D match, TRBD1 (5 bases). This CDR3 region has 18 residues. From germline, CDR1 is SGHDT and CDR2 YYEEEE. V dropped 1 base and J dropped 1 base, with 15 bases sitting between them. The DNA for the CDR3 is TGTGCCAGCAGCTTGTTTCAGGGTATACAGTCTGGGGCCAACGTCCTGACTTTC. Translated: CASSLFQGIQSGANVLTF.

Written as DNA, the CDR3 is TGTGCCAGCAGCTGGGGGGTCGGGACAGGGGACTATGGCTACACCTTC. It encodes CASSWGVGTGDYGYTF. The genes are TRBV11-2 and TRBJ1-2; 10 positions agree with TRBD1. This CDR3 spans 16 amino acids. Germline lookup yields CDR1 SGHAT and CDR2 FQNNGV. With V trimmed by 4 bases and J by 3 bases, 8 bases remained unmatched.

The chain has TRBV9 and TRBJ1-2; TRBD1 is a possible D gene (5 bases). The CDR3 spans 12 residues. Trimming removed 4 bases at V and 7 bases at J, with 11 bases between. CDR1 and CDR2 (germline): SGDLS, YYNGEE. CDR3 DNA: TGTGCCAGCAGCCCGATGGGGGGTGGCTACACCTTC. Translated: CASSPMGGGYTF.

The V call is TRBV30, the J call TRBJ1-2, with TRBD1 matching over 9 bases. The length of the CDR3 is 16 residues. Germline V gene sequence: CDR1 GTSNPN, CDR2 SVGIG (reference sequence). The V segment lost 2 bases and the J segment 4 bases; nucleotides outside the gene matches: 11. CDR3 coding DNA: TGTGCCTGGAGTTTACCATCCGGGACAGGGAGCTATGGCTACACCTTC. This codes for CAWSLPSGTGSYGYTF.

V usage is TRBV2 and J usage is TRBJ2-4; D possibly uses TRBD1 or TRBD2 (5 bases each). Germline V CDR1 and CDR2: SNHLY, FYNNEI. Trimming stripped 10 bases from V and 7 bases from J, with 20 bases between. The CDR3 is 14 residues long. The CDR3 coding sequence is TGTGCCATCAACCGAATTGAGGGGTCTAACATTCAGTACTTC. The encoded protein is CAINRIEGSNIQYF.

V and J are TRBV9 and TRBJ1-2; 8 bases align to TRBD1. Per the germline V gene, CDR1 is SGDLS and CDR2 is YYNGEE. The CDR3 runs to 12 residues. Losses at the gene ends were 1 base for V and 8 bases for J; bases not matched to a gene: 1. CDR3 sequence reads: CASSVQGAGYTF. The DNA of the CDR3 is TGTGCCAGCAGCGTACAGGGGGCAGGCTACACCTTC.

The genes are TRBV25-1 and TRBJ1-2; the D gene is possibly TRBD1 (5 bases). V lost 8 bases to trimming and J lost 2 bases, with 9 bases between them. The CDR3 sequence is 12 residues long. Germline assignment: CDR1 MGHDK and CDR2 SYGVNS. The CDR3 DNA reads TGTGCCAGCGGGAGGGGAAACTATGGCTACACCTTC. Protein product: CASGRGNYGYTF.

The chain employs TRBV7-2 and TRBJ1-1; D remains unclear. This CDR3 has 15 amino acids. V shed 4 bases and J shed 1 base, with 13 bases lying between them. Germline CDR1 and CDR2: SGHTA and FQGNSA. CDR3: CASSWVGNQNTEAFF. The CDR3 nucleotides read TGTGCCAGCAGCTGGGTAGGGAATCAGAACACTGAAGCTTTCTTT.

CDR3 DNA sequence: TGTGCCAGCAGCTTGGCAGGACTGGGGACCTACGAGCAGTACTTC. Residues: CASSLAGLGTYEQYF. The genes are TRBV5-4 and TRBJ2-7; weak D call: TRBD2 (5 bases). Trimming left V 0 bases short and J 2 bases short, with 12 bases between. Germline V gene lookup returns CDR1 SGHNT and CDR2 YYREEE (reference sequence). CDR3 length: 15 amino acids. The variable domain in full, completed from reference TRBV5-4 and TRBJ2-7, reads ETGVTQSPTHLIKTRGQQVTLRCSSQSGHNTVSWYQQALGQGPQFIFQYYREEENGRGNFPPRFSGLQFPNYSSELNVNALELDDSALYLCASSLAGLGTYEQYFGPGTRLTVT.

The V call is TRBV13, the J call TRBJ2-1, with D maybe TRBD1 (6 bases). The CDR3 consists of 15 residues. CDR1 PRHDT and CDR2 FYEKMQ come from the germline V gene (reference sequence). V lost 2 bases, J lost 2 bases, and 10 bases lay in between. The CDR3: CASSLKQGAYNEQFF. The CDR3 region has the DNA TGTGCCAGCAGCTTAAAACAGGGCGCCTACAATGAGCAGTTCTTC.

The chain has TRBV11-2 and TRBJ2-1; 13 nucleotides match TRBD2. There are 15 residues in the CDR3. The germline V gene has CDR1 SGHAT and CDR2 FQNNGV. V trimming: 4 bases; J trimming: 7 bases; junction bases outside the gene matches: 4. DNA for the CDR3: TGTGCCAGCAGCTCCCCGGGACTAGCGGGAAATGAGCAGTTCTTC. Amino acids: CASSSPGLAGNEQFF.